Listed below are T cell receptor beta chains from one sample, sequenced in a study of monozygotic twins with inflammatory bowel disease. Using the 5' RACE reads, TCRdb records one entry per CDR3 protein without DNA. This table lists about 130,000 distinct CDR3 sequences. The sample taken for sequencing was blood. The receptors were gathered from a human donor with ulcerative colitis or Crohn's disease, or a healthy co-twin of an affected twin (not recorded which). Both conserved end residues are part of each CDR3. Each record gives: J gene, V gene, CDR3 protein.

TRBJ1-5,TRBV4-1,CASSQDMSGGLHQPQHF
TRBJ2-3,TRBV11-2,CASSFRRGYGTAGADTQYF
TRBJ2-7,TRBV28,CASESGSGRPPTYEQYF
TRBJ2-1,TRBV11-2,CASSLVGYPYNEQFF
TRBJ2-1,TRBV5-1,CASSLEGSGASGFF
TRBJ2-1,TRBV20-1,CSARLGSSYNEQFF
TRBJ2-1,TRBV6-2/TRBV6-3,CASREVGRYNEQFF
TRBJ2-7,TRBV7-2,CASSLVGRVSYEQYF
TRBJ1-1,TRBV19,CATRVGGTEAFF
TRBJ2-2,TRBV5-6,CASSPAGAPGTGELFF
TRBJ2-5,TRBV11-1,CASSLGHLAGGIQETQYF
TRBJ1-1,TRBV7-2,CASSLRTGGDGTEAFF
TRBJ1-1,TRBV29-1,CSVSGPLGTEAFF
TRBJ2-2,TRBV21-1,CASSTFSGRASANTGELFF
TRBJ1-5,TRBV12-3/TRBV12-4,CASSLQASNQPQHF
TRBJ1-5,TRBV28,CASSLLGGNQPQHF
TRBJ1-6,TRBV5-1,CASSLDGSPLHF
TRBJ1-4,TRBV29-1,CSVRKTGNEKLFF
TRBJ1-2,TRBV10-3,CAITQDTYGYTF
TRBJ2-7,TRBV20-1,CSASVGGAYEQYF
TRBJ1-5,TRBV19,CASSPSMGNQPQHF
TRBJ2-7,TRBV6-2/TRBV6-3,CASSYVYPTVTSGSNYEQYF
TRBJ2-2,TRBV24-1,CATSDFRGGANTGELFF
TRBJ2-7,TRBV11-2,CASSVLVNSYEQYF
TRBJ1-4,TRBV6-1,CASREQGATNEKLFF
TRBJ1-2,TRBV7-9,CASSRPGTVYGYTF
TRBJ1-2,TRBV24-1,CATSDYSYGYTF
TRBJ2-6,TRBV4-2,CASSWEGASGANVLTF
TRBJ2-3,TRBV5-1,CASSSTGRSTDTQYF
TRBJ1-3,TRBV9,CASSVGPTTRAGIYF
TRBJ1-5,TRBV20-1,CSAFLSDSLNQPQHF
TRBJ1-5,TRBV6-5,CASSYSRAQPQHF
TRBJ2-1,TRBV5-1,CASSLFTGGEQFF
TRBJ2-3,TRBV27,CASSPIRGGSTDTQYF
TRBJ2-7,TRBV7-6,CASSSGRFYEQYF
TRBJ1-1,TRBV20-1,CSARPVGTEAFF
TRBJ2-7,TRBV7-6,CASSLDTVGPYEQYF
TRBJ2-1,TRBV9,CASSVASGTYNEQFF
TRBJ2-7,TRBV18,CASSPSQDRNEQYF
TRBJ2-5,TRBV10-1,CASSESTAGTQYF
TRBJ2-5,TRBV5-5,CASSWGAETQYF
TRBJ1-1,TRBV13,CASSAGTGLNTEAFF
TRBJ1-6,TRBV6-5,CASSYGSGGNSPLHF
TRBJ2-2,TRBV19,CASSSLTSGSLSGLFF
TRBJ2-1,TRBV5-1,CASSLFSGVGDEQFF
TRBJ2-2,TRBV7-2,CASSLARTGELFF
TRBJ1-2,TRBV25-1,CASSEWSWRGAGGYTF
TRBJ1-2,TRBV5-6,CASSGTRGVYGYTF
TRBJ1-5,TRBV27,CASRSGEGNQPQHF
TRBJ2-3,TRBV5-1,CASSFGTPKADTQYF
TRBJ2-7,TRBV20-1,CSARDGGGWDEQYF
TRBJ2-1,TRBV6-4,CASSDRAHERYNEQFF
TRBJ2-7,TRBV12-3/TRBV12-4,CASSLTRGDYEQYF
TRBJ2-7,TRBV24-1,CATSDFGWVQYF